A selection of T cell receptor beta chains follows, all from one sample in a study of blood T cell repertoires in COVID-19. Repertoires were generated with immunoSEQ multiplex PCR, while TCRdb's copy carries only in-frame clones and drops some. The data hold about 150,000 clones, with roughly 87% observed a single time. Sequencing was done on a sample of PBMCs or T cells enriched from blood (not recorded which). The receptors stem from a woman in her 40s who had been exposed to COVID-19. CDR3s include the opening cysteine and the closing phenylalanine or tryptophan. A D gene is named only where the DNA matches it firmly. Where a row states a size, it is once, few, many or the class of an expanded clone; other rows omit it.

abundance	v_gene	j_gene	d_gene	CDR3nt	CDR3aa
few	TRBV2	TRBJ1-1	TRBD1	TGTGCCAGCAGTGTCCTACAGGGGGGTACTGAAGCTTTCTTT	CASSVLQGGTEAFF
.	TRBV18	TRBJ1-1	TRBD1	TGTGCCAGCTCCCAACGGACAGGGGACACTGAAGCTTTCTTT	CASSQRTGDTEAFF
.	TRBV7-2	TRBJ2-7	.	TGTGCCAGCAGCACCAACAATTTCAACGAGCAGTACTTC	CASSTNNFNEQYF
.	TRBV19	TRBJ2-1	.	TGTGCCAGTAGTGTTGGACAGTTCAATGAGCAGTTCTTC	CASSVGQFNEQFF
.	TRBV11-1	TRBJ2-1	.	TGTGCCAGCAGCTTAGACCACATAAATGGGCAGTTCTTC	CASSLDHINGQFF
.	TRBV20-1	TRBJ1-1	.	TGCAGTGCTAGGGGGGGGACTGAAGCTTTCTTT	CSARGGTEAFF
.	TRBV7-2	TRBJ1-2	.	TGTGCCAGCAGCTTACCGGGGTCCGACCCTTCCCACTATGGCTACACCTTC	CASSLPGSDPSHYGYTF
.	TRBV28	TRBJ1-6	.	TGTGCCAGCAGCTATAACCGGGATCCGGGTAATTCACCCCTCCACTTT	CASSYNRDPGNSPLHF
.	TRBV14	TRBJ2-4	.	TGTGCCAGCAGCCAAAACAGAAACATTCAGTACTTC	CASSQNRNIQYF
.	TRBV19	TRBJ1-6	.	TGTGCCAGTAGTCTCACGACAGGACGTTCACCCCTCCACTTT	CASSLTTGRSPLHF
few	TRBV9	TRBJ1-1	.	TGTGCCAGCAGCGTAGACGGGGTCATGAACACTGAAGCTTTCTTT	CASSVDGVMNTEAFF
.	TRBV29-1	TRBJ2-7	TRBD1	TGCAGCGTGACGGACAGGAACCCCTACGAGCAGTACTTC	CSVTDRNPYEQYF
.	TRBV20-1	TRBJ2-5	.	TGCAGTGCTAGTGGCAGGCAAGAGACCCAGTACTTC	CSASGRQETQYF
.	TRBV20-1	TRBJ1-1	.	TGCAGTGCGGTGGCGGCCACTGAAGCTTTCTTT	CSAVAATEAFF
.	TRBV27	TRBJ1-2	.	TGTGCCAGCAGTTTATCGGGGCGTTTAGCTAACTATGGCTACACCTTC	CASSLSGRLANYGYTF
.	TRBV5-8	TRBJ2-7	TRBD2	TGTGCCAGCAGCTCCCGGGGGGGGAGAGCATCCTACGAGCAGTACTTC	CASSSRGGRASYEQYF
.	TRBV4-3	TRBJ2-7	.	TGCGCCAGCAGCCAAGATAGGAGGGGTACCCTATCCTACGAGCAGTACTTC	CASSQDRRGTLSYEQYF
once	TRBV19	TRBJ1-1	.	TGTGCCAGTAGCCTTCGCTTACAGATGTTGTACACTGAAGCTTTCTTT	CASSLRLQMLYTEAFF
.	TRBV29-1	TRBJ2-6	.	TGCAGCGTTGAACAGGGGTCTGGGGCCAACGTCCTGACTTTC	CSVEQGSGANVLTF
.	TRBV4-1	TRBJ1-5	.	TGCGCCAGCAGCCGAGTACAGGGAGATCAGCCCCAGCATTTT	CASSRVQGDQPQHF
.	TRBV9	TRBJ2-7	TRBD1	TGTGCCAGCAGCGCCGGGACAGGGTTGCACGAGCAGTACTTC	CASSAGTGLHEQYF
.	TRBV7-9	TRBJ1-2	.	TGTGCCAGCAGCTCGGACTATGGCTACACCTTC	CASSSDYGYTF
few	TRBV4-1	TRBJ1-5	.	TGCGCCAGCAGCCAAGCAATCACAGGGAGGGATCAGCCCCAGCATTTT	CASSQAITGRDQPQHF
.	TRBV25-1	TRBJ1-2	.	TGTGCCAGCAGTGTAGTCGGGGGGGCAGGTGGCTACACCTTC	CASSVVGGAGGYTF
.	TRBV27	TRBJ2-7	TRBD2	TGTGCCAGCAGTTCTCCGGGACTAGCGGGAGTGCAGTACTTC	CASSSPGLAGVQYF
.	TRBV4-3	TRBJ2-7	TRBD2	TGCGCCAGCAGCCAAGAGGTAGCGGGGGAATACTACGAGCAGTACTTC	CASSQEVAGEYYEQYF
few	TRBV5-1	TRBJ2-2	TRBD1	TGCGCCAGCAGCCCAGGGACAGGGACAGGGGAGCTGTTTTTT	CASSPGTGTGELFF
.	TRBV5-1	TRBJ2-3	TRBD1	TGCGCCAGCAGCTTGTCCGGGACAGTCACAGATACGCAGTATTTT	CASSLSGTVTDTQYF
once	TRBV9	TRBJ2-5	TRBD2	TGTGCCAGCAGCGTCGACACTAGCGGGGGACAAGAGACCCAGTACTTC	CASSVDTSGGQETQYF
.	TRBV2	TRBJ1-1	.	TGTGCCAGCATCAGGACTGTGCATGAAGCTTTCTTT	CASIRTVHEAFF
.	TRBV2	TRBJ1-2	.	TGTGCCAGCAGAACCGGGAGGACGGGCAACTATGGCTACACCTTC	CASRTGRTGNYGYTF
.	TRBV6-2/TRBV6-3	TRBJ1-1	TRBD1	TGTGCCAGCAGCCGACAGGGGAACACTGAAGCTTTCTTT	CASSRQGNTEAFF
.	TRBV2	TRBJ1-1	.	TGTGCCAGCAGTGACAGGGCAGGGTTGGACACTGAAGCTTTCTTT	CASSDRAGLDTEAFF
.	TRBV6-6	TRBJ1-5	.	TGTGCCAGCAGTTCCAACAATCAGCCCCAGCATTTT	CASSSNNQPQHF
.	TRBV7-8	TRBJ2-1	.	TGTGCCAGCAGCTTGGAGTCCAACAATGAGCAGTTCTTC	CASSLESNNEQFF
few	TRBV5-1	TRBJ1-5	TRBD1	TGCGCCAGCAGATACGGGACAGAGGACAATCAGCCCCAGCATTTT	CASRYGTEDNQPQHF
.	TRBV4-3	TRBJ2-6	.	TGCGCCAGCAGCCGATTAGGGTCGGGGTCTGGGGCCAACGTCCTGACTTTC	CASSRLGSGSGANVLTF
.	TRBV9	TRBJ1-1	TRBD1	TGTGCCAGCAGCTTAGGACAGGGCAGAGCTTTCTTT	CASSLGQGRAFF
once	TRBV27	TRBJ1-2	.	TGTGCCAGCAGTTTACCCGGCGGGGGCTACACCTTC	CASSLPGGGYTF
.	TRBV6-6	TRBJ2-7	TRBD1	TGTGCCAGCAGTCGTCCCCGAGGGGGATATTTCGGGGGACAGGGCTCCCACGAGCAGTACTTC	CASSRPRGGYFGGQGSHEQYF
.	TRBV5-1	TRBJ1-1	.	TGCGCCAGCAGCTTGGCTGGGCTGACCGAGATGAACACTGAAGCTTTCTTT	CASSLAGLTEMNTEAFF